This is a list of T cell receptor beta chains from one sample in a study of T cells in Graves' hyperthyroidism and ophthalmopathy. TCRdb recomputed calls from the multiplex PCR reads with MiXCR, one row per CDR3 protein. Among 650,000 to 750,000 distinct CDR3 sequences listed, about 14% were seen once. Sequencing used blood. These receptors were collected from a woman between 18 and 29 years old with Graves' hyperthyroidism. Both conserved end residues are part of each CDR3. The D gene is left open where the match is weak. Clone size, where shown, is once, few, many, or a class for clones that have expanded.

v_call,d_call,clone_size,j_call,cdr3_aa,cdr3_nt
TRBV14,NA,few,TRBJ2-7,CASSSWTAYEQYF,TGTGCCAGCAGTTCCTGGACAGCCTACGAGCAGTACTTC
TRBV11-3,NA,few,TRBJ1-2,CASSPQTNYGYTF,TGTGCCAGCAGCCCGCAAACAAACTATGGCTACACCTTC
TRBV6-1,NA,many,TRBJ2-7,CAGGPNREQYF,TGTGCCGGGGGACCAAATAGGGAGCAGTACTTC
TRBV6-5,TRBD2,many,TRBJ2-3,CASSYGTSGRQRNTQYF,TGTGCCAGCAGTTACGGGACTAGCGGGAGGCAAAGAAATACGCAGTATTTT
TRBV19,NA,NA,TRBJ1-2,CASSIDFGGAQYGYTF,TGTGCCAGTAGTATAGATTTTGGGGGGGCTCAGTATGGCTACACCTTC
TRBV2,TRBD2,few,TRBJ2-7,CASTNSRLAGDSYEQYF,TGTGCCAGCACCAACTCCCGGCTAGCGGGCGACTCCTACGAGCAGTACTTC
TRBV5-6,NA,NA,TRBJ2-3,CASSGTGPRSTDTQYF,TGTGCCAGCAGCGGGACGGGACCCAGAAGCACAGATACGCAGTATTTT
TRBV29-1,NA,few,TRBJ2-7,CSVYVRETSHEQYF,TGCAGCGTTTACGTCAGGGAGACCTCCCACGAGCAGTACTTC
TRBV7-9,NA,NA,TRBJ2-5,CASARGSVFQETQYF,TGTGCCAGCGCAAGGGGTAGCGTCTTCCAAGAGACCCAGTACTTC
TRBV4-1,TRBD2,NA,TRBJ2-7,CASSHGTSGRSPYEQYF,TGCGCCAGCAGCCACGGGACTAGCGGGAGATCCCCCTACGAGCAGTACTTC
TRBV3-1,NA,NA,TRBJ1-1,CASSQGSGVATEAFF,TGTGCCAGCAGCCAAGGATCAGGGGTTGCCACTGAAGCTTTCTTT
TRBV13,NA,NA,TRBJ2-2,CASSSRTGTGELFF,TGTGCCAGCAGCTCGAGGACTGGCACCGGGGAGCTGTTTTTT
TRBV6-1,TRBD2,many,TRBJ2-1,CASSSSGLAGLYNEQFF,TGTGCCAGCAGTTCATCCGGACTAGCGGGACTCTACAATGAGCAGTTCTTC
TRBV14,NA,few,TRBJ1-1,CASSQFRTWGTEAFF,TGTGCCAGCAGCCAATTTAGGACTTGGGGGACTGAAGCTTTCTTT
TRBV5-8,NA,many,TRBJ1-1,CASSLGTLYMNTEAFF,TGTGCCAGCAGCTTGGGAACACTATATATGAACACTGAAGCTTTCTTT
TRBV4-3,NA,few,TRBJ1-5,CASSQDLGGGDQPQHF,TGCGCCAGCAGCCAAGACCTTGGGGGTGGTGATCAGCCCCAGCATTTT
TRBV4-1,NA,few,TRBJ1-5,CASSSTPFWNQPQHF,TGCGCCAGCAGCTCCACCCCTTTCTGGAATCAGCCCCAGCATTTT
TRBV4-1,NA,few,TRBJ1-4,CASSQPRDTPGRKLFF,TGCGCCAGCAGCCAGCCCAGGGATACCCCGGGGCGAAAACTGTTTTTT
TRBV28,NA,many,TRBJ2-3,CASSTAGAVWVDTQYF,TGTGCCAGCAGCACAGCCGGAGCCGTCTGGGTAGATACGCAGTATTTT
TRBV29-1,TRBD1,NA,TRBJ2-1,CSVAGTGTGVYSEQFF,TGCAGCGTCGCGGGGACGGGGACAGGGGTCTACAGTGAGCAGTTCTTC
TRBV19,NA,NA,TRBJ2-1,CASSIVRGYEQFF,TGTGCCAGTAGTATAGTAAGGGGATATGAGCAGTTCTTC
TRBV7-3,NA,many,TRBJ2-1,CASSLMGTAGSSGTYNEQFF,TGTGCCAGCAGCTTAATGGGGACAGCGGGTTCTAGCGGAACCTACAATGAGCAGTTCTTC
TRBV20-1,TRBD2,NA,TRBJ2-5,CSAPSGSGTQYF,TGCAGTGCCCCTAGCGGGAGTGGGACCCAGTACTTC
TRBV27,NA,many,TRBJ1-1,CASSPGPYTEAFF,TGTGCCAGCAGCCCCGGACCGTACACTGAAGCTTTCTTT
TRBV18,NA,few,TRBJ2-7,CASSPSTDSYEQYF,TGTGCCAGCTCACCATCGACAGACTCCTACGAGCAGTACTTC
TRBV7-9,TRBD1,many,TRBJ2-7,CASSRRDRVHEQYF,TGTGCCAGCAGCAGGAGGGACAGGGTGCACGAGCAGTACTTC
TRBV6-1,NA,NA,TRBJ1-5,CASSGWGGRDQPQHF,TGTGCCAGCAGTGGGTGGGGGGGGCGTGATCAGCCCCAGCATTTT
TRBV24-1,TRBD1,many,TRBJ2-7,CATSDSGTGLYEQYF,TGTGCCACCAGTGATTCTGGGACAGGGCTATACGAGCAGTACTTC
TRBV29-1,NA,few,TRBJ1-1,CSVTTAGTEAFF,TGCAGCGTCACGACAGCGGGAACTGAAGCTTTCTTT
TRBV6-6,NA,many,TRBJ2-1,CASSYSYSASYNEQFF,TGTGCCAGCAGTTACTCATACAGCGCCTCCTACAATGAGCAGTTCTTC
TRBV5-6,TRBD2,few,TRBJ2-1,CASSRLAGNNEQFF,TGTGCCAGCAGCCGCTTAGCGGGAAACAATGAGCAGTTCTTC
TRBV18,TRBD1,many,TRBJ2-1,CASSRDRVHNEQFF,TGTGCCAGCTCACGGGACAGGGTACACAATGAGCAGTTCTTC
TRBV9,TRBD2,NA,TRBJ2-1,CASSATSGRHEQFF,TGTGCCAGCAGCGCGACTAGCGGGAGGCATGAGCAGTTCTTC
TRBV5-1,TRBD2,many,TRBJ2-7,CASSLSYSGRKLLEQYF,TGCGCCAGCAGCCTCTCATATAGCGGGAGGAAATTACTAGAGCAGTACTTC
TRBV20-1,NA,few,TRBJ2-5,CSAPLPGRRRETQYF,TGCAGTGCTCCCCTACCCGGACGGCGTCGGGAGACCCAGTACTTC
TRBV7-9,NA,many,TRBJ2-1,CASSSTAGAGEQFF,TGTGCCAGCAGCTCGACCGCGGGGGCAGGTGAGCAGTTCTTC
TRBV5-8,NA,many,TRBJ1-1,CASSLVGDVNTEAFF,TGTGCCAGCAGCTTGGTGGGGGATGTGAACACTGAAGCTTTCTTT
TRBV13,TRBD1,many,TRBJ2-7,CASSPSQGAFNEQYF,TGTGCCAGCAGCCCTTCCCAGGGGGCGTTTAACGAGCAGTACTTC
TRBV13,NA,many,TRBJ2-1,CASSFERSEQFF,TGTGCCAGCAGCTTTGAGCGTAGTGAGCAGTTCTTC
TRBV20-1,NA,NA,TRBJ2-7,CSARGTPRDGTYEQYF,TGCAGTGCTAGGGGAACACCCCGGGACGGAACCTACGAGCAGTACTTC
TRBV11-1,NA,many,TRBJ1-4,CASSTRDGGNEKLFF,TGTGCCAGCAGCACCCGGGACGGTGGTAATGAAAAACTGTTTTTT
TRBV12-3/TRBV12-4,TRBD1,many,TRBJ1-2,CASSRTPGGQYGYTF,TGTGCCAGCAGCCGCACGCCAGGGGGTCAGTATGGCTACACCTTC
TRBV7-9,TRBD2,NA,TRBJ2-7,CASSPPGTKLSYEQYF,TGTGCCAGCAGTCCCCCCGGGACTAAATTATCCTACGAGCAGTACTTC
TRBV6-1,NA,NA,TRBJ2-2,CASSEVTDTGGLFF,TGTGCCAGCAGTGAAGTCACAGACACCGGGGGGCTGTTTTTT
TRBV18,TRBD1,few,TRBJ1-3,CASSNHVTGTGSGNTIYF,TGTGCCAGCTCAAACCACGTTACCGGGACAGGGAGTGGAAACACCATATATTTT
TRBV29-1,NA,NA,TRBJ1-1,CSVFAGGTEAFF,TGCAGCGTTTTCGCCGGGGGCACTGAAGCTTTCTTT
TRBV5-1,NA,NA,TRBJ2-7,CASPRLAGADAYEQYF,TGCGCCAGCCCCCGTTTAGCAGGGGCCGACGCCTACGAGCAGTACTTC
TRBV20-1,TRBD1,many,TRBJ2-1,CSARRTGVKWEQFF,TGCAGTGCTAGAAGGACAGGGGTAAAGTGGGAGCAGTTCTTC
TRBV20-1,NA,many,TRBJ2-5,CSALVGVTQYF,TGCAGTGCTCTTGTGGGGGTGACCCAGTACTTC
TRBV12-3/TRBV12-4,NA,many,TRBJ2-2,CASSFGLADGNTGELFF,TGTGCCAGCAGTTTTGGCCTAGCCGACGGTAACACCGGGGAGCTGTTTTTT
TRBV27,NA,many,TRBJ2-2,CASSLVWTNTGELFF,TGTGCCAGCAGTTTAGTCTGGACGAACACCGGGGAGCTGTTTTTT
TRBV20-1,TRBD2,NA,TRBJ2-7,CSALYRTSGIDEQYF,TGCAGTGCTCTTTATAGGACTAGCGGGATTGACGAGCAGTACTTC
TRBV30,TRBD1,few,TRBJ1-6,CAWQTGYNSPLHF,TGTGCCTGGCAGACAGGGTATAATTCACCCCTCCACTTT
TRBV5-4,NA,few,TRBJ1-2,CASSPDRFKRYTF,TGTGCCAGCAGCCCTGACAGGTTCAAGCGCTACACCTTC
TRBV20-1,TRBD1,many,TRBJ2-1,CSAPGTGYYNEQFF,TGCAGTGCGCCGGGGACAGGATATTACAATGAGCAGTTCTTC